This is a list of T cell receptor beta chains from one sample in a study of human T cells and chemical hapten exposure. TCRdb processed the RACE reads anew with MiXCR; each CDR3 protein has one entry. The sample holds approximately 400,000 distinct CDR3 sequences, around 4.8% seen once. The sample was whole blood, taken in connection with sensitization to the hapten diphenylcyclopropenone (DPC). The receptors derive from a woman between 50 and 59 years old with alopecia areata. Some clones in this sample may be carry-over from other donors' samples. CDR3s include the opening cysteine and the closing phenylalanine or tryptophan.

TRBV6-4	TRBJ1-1	CASSRTGGGYTEAFF
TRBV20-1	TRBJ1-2	CSASRYGGDGYTF
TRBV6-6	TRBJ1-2	CASSSFRDRGAGYTF
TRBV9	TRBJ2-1	CASSESGGAWNEQFF
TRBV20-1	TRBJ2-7	CSARSGNWDYEQYF
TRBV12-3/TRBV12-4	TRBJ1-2	CASSPSSIRDDYGYTF
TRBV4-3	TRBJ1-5	CASSQYAGNQPQHF
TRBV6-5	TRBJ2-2	CASKTSYTGELFF
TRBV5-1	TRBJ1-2	CASSLAGTGANHDGYTF
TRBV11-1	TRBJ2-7	CASSPRTRGAYEQYF
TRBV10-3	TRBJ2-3	CAISTGGPDTQYF
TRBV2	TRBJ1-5	CASSVERVSSNQPQHF
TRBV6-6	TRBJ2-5	CASSPTGKIETQYF
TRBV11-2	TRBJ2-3	CASSLVVADWNTDTQYF
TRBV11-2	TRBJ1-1	CASSHGGRYTEAFF
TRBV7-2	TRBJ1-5	CASSPTGDGNQPQHF